This T cell receptor beta chain was sequenced in a study of PD-1 blockade in classical Hodgkin lymphoma. Study-wide points: By cycle point C4D1, TCR diversity had risen significantly in CD4+ cells (but not CD8+ cells). As was reported, newly diagnosed patients showed lower baseline TCR diversity than healthy donors did. There remain no defined causes for the repertoire differences, which possibly reflect disease activity or prior therapy.

CDR1 and CDR2 (germline): MNHEY, SMNVEV (reference sequence). V lost 4 bases and J lost 5, with 15 bases in between. This CDR3 comprises 15 residues. Patients all relapsed after autologous stem cell transplantation, and there was variation in brentuximab vedotin exposure. Classifying best responses yielded complete response, partial response or progressive disease. Details on this clone: The target antigen is unknown.

Profiling relied on immunoSEQ multiplex PCR, and the TCRdb table lists in-frame clones only, not all of them. Among 90,000 to 95,000 clones listed, nearly 90% were seen once. The clonotype was recovered from a human donor with classical Hodgkin lymphoma. This sample comprised peripheral blood mononuclear cells (PBMCs), obtained before the second cycle of nivolumab. The V call is TRBV27, the J call TRBJ2-1; tentative D call: TRBD2 (6 bases). In DNA form, the CDR3 reads TGTGCCAGCAGTTCCGCGGGACCGGGCCACAATGAGCAGTTCTTC. Translating it yields CASSSAGPGHNEQFF.